Only a few counts were recorded for the clone carrying this T cell receptor beta chain. The antigen remains undetermined. Trimming removed 5 bases from V and 6 bases from J, with 17 bases in between. The germline gives CDR1 DFQATT, CDR2 SNEGSKA (reference sequence). The CDR3 extends over 13 amino acids. This record comes from a study of early T cells in non-severe SARS-CoV-2 infection. Study conclusions and caveats: VDJdb-based annotation leaned toward anti-spike CD8 responses and missed private and CD4 specificities.

The protocol attached unique molecular identifiers to individual cDNA molecules. TCRdb itself ran the 5' RACE reads through MiXCR, one entry per CDR3 protein. The profile covers approximately 52,000 distinct CDR3 sequences, with around 8% appearing a single time and 9.4% taken by the ten largest. The J gene is TRBJ2-7, the V gene TRBV20-1; D is ambiguous. This sequence was found in an adult who was a healthcare worker with PCR-confirmed SARS-CoV-2 infection or an uninfected control (not recorded which). The source material was whole blood. The chain's CDR3 is CSARKPDQGEQYF. The DNA of the CDR3 is TGCAGTGCTCGCAAGCCCGACCAAGGCGAGCAGTACTTC.